These 27 T cell receptor beta chains came from one sample sequenced in a study of monozygotic twins with inflammatory bowel disease (dated by TCRdb to about 2019). The library was produced with 5' RACE. The run used an Illumina HiSeq 2500. The reads, reprocessed by TCRdb, yield one row per CDR3 protein sequence and no DNA. The sample's clone listing holds 150,000 to 200,000 distinct CDR3 sequences. The ten biggest clones cover 2% to 3% of the sample. The sample comprised blood. These receptors all come from a human donor with ulcerative colitis or Crohn's disease, or a healthy co-twin of an affected twin (not recorded which).

The genes are TRBV5-1 and TRBJ1-3; the TRBD1 assignment by TCRdb is unverifiable without DNA. CDR3 size: 18 residues. Germline values: CDR1 SGHRS, CDR2 YFSETQ. The CDR3 region is CASSFNLIRQGTGNTIYF.

The gene calls are TRBV24-1 and TRBJ2-7. Germline values: CDR1 KGHDR, CDR2 SFDVKD. This CDR3 region has 15 residues. CDR3 loop: CATSDSPFNSDEQYF.

The rearrangement uses TRBV5-1 and TRBJ1-4; TCRdb returns TRBD1, unconfirmable since there is no DNA. This CDR3 is 15 amino acids long. CDR1 and CDR2 (germline): SGHRS, YFSETQ. The chain's CDR3 is CASSAGTGDDEKLFF.

The chain has TRBV5-1 and TRBJ2-2. CDR1 SGHRS and CDR2 YFSETQ come from the germline V gene. This CDR3 is built from 16 residues. The CDR3 loop reads CASSFARTFDTGELFF.

The V and J genes are TRBV20-1 and TRBJ2-1; the TCRdb D gene call, TRBD1, has no DNA to confirm it. Per germline, CDR1 DFQATT and CDR2 SNEGSKA (reference sequence). The CDR3 sequence is 15 residues long. The CDR3 is CSATPQGRIYNEQFF.

This rearrangement joins TRBV7-7 to TRBJ2-5. The germline gives CDR1 SSHAT, CDR2 FNYEAQ (reference sequence). The CDR3 runs to 15 residues. The CDR3 loop is CASSLGRSKQETQYF.

This chain uses TRBV18 with TRBJ2-2; no DNA is available, so the TRBD1 call from TCRdb remains unchecked. Germline V gene data show CDR1 as KGHSH and CDR2 as LQKENI. The CDR3 has 15 residues. This CDR3 reads CASSRGTGYTGELFF.

The chain carries TRBV6-5 and TRBJ2-5; lacking DNA, the TRBD1 call made by TCRdb goes unchecked. The germline V gene has CDR1 MNHEY and CDR2 SVGAGI. This CDR3 region has 15 residues. CDR3 sequence reads: CASSYSRGDIETQYF.

The V gene is TRBV28, the J gene TRBJ1-1. The length of the CDR3 is 15 residues. Looked up from germline, CDR1 is MDHEN and CDR2 is SYDVKM. The CDR3 sequence is CASSSPGRGNTEAFF.

The rearrangement links TRBV4-1 to TRBJ2-7. Germline V gene sequence: CDR1 MGHRA, CDR2 YSYEKL. The CDR3 runs 15 residues. CDR3 sequence reads: CASSQGAVSLGEQYF.

The V gene is TRBV7-2, the J gene TRBJ2-1; TCRdb picks TRBD2, but there is no DNA to check that call. CDR1 SGHTA and CDR2 FQGNSA come from the germline V gene. This CDR3 is 13 amino acids long. The CDR3 loop is CASSGESYNEQFF.

This chain connects TRBV5-5 to TRBJ2-1; there is no DNA to check the TCRdb D call of TRBD2. The CDR3 spans 15 residues. Germline assignment: CDR1 SGHKS and CDR2 YYEKEE (reference sequence). CDR3 sequence reads: CASSLGGTFPDEQFF.

The V and J genes are TRBV11-1 and TRBJ2-5; the TCRdb D gene call, TRBD1, has no DNA to confirm it. Germline CDR1 reads SGHAT; CDR2 reads FQDESV (reference sequence). There are 18 residues in the CDR3. The CDR3 spells CASSFPDFTRQLQETQYF.

The V call is TRBV4-1, the J call TRBJ2-5; with no DNA, the TCRdb D assignment of TRBD2 cannot be verified. The germline gives CDR1 MGHRA, CDR2 YSYEKL. This CDR3 is 15 amino acids long. CDR3 in amino acids: CASSQTPGLVEPQYF.

The chain couples TRBV5-5 to TRBJ2-1. Germline V gene sequence: CDR1 SGHKS, CDR2 YYEKEE (reference sequence). The CDR3 sequence is 15 residues long. The CDR3 reads CASSLDQLWQDEQFF.

V gene TRBV18 combines with J gene TRBJ2-1; TCRdb designates TRBD2, a call that cannot be tested without DNA. CDR3 size: 16 residues. Germline loops: CDR1 KGHSH, CDR2 LQKENI. The chain's CDR3 is CASSPYTVSGYNEQFF. Full variable domain (rest looked up from reference TRBV18 and TRBJ2-1): NAGVMQNPRHLVRRRGQEARLRCSPMKGHSHVYWYRQLPEEGLKFMVYLQKENIIDESGMPKERFSAEFPKEGPSILRIQQVVRGDSAAYFCASSPYTVSGYNEQFFGPGTRLTVL.

This chain links TRBV18 with TRBJ1-4. This CDR3 has 12 amino acids. Germline CDR1 KGHSH, CDR2 LQKENI. The CDR3 spells CASSPTNEKLFF.

The V gene is TRBV20-1, the J gene TRBJ1-5. The V gene's germline CDR1 is DFQATT and CDR2 SNEGSKA (reference sequence). This CDR3 has 12 residues. CDR3: CSASLLGQPQHF.

This chain connects TRBV9 to TRBJ2-3; the D gene TCRdb calls, TRBD1, cannot be checked with no DNA. The CDR3 loop spans 14 amino acids. From germline, CDR1 is SGDLS and CDR2 YYNGEE. This chain's CDR3 is CASSVDGGGDTQYF.

The CDR3 spells CASSPIVSSYEQYF. This rearrangement joins TRBV5-1 to TRBJ2-7. Germline V gene sequence: CDR1 SGHRS, CDR2 YFSETQ. The CDR3 extends over 14 amino acids. Full variable domain (rest looked up from reference TRBV5-1 and TRBJ2-7): KAGVTQTPRYLIKTRGQQVTLSCSPISGHRSVSWYQQTPGQGLQFLFEYFSETQRNKGNFPGRFSGRQFSNSRSEMNVSTLELGDSALYLCASSPIVSSYEQYFGPGTRLTVT.

This chain joins TRBV9 and TRBJ1-1. Germline assignment: CDR1 SGDLS and CDR2 YYNGEE. The CDR3 sequence is 14 residues long. CDR3 sequence: CASSIIAGNTEAFF.

Here the CDR3 reads CASSRRGRDSPLHF. This chain uses TRBV6-1 with TRBJ1-6; TCRdb names TRBD1, which stays unverified in the absence of DNA. Germline values: CDR1 MNHNS, CDR2 SASEGT. The CDR3 has 14 residues.

The chain uses TRBV20-1 and TRBJ2-5; TCRdb's D gene call, TRBD2, goes unchecked for lack of DNA. CDR3 length: 15 amino acids. Germline values: CDR1 DFQATT, CDR2 SNEGSKA (reference sequence). The CDR3 protein is CSATGLAGRQETQYF.

V usage is TRBV29-1 and J usage is TRBJ2-3; TCRdb picks TRBD1, but there is no DNA to check that call. Germline lookup yields CDR1 SQVTM and CDR2 ANQGSEA. This CDR3 contains 14 residues. The CDR3 here is CSALGGRGADTQYF.

The chain has TRBV5-1 and TRBJ2-2; TCRdb picks TRBD1, but there is no DNA to check that call. Germline V gene sequence: CDR1 SGHRS, CDR2 YFSETQ. This CDR3 region has 15 residues. CDR3 residues: CASSLTGINTGELFF. Using reference TRBV5-1 and TRBJ2-2 for the parts outside the CDR3, the full variable domain is KAGVTQTPRYLIKTRGQQVTLSCSPISGHRSVSWYQQTPGQGLQFLFEYFSETQRNKGNFPGRFSGRQFSNSRSEMNVSTLELGDSALYLCASSLTGINTGELFFGEGSRLTVL.

The rearrangement links TRBV5-4 to TRBJ1-2. Germline assignment: CDR1 SGHNT and CDR2 YYREEE (reference sequence). The CDR3 spans 15 residues. CDR3 sequence reads: CASSLDKVTVYGYTF.

V gene TRBV7-9 combines with J gene TRBJ2-4; TCRdb picks TRBD1, but there is no DNA to check that call. Per germline, CDR1 SEHNR and CDR2 FQNEAQ (reference sequence). This CDR3 is 14 amino acids long. CDR3 loop: CASSLVPGVDIQYF.